This T cell receptor (beta chain) came from a study of T-cell memory formation after mild COVID-19. Study-level background: The TCR clusters were mostly specific to one donor.

Per the germline V gene, CDR1 is MNHEY and CDR2 is SVGEGT. Germline trimming cut 2 bases from V and 1 base from J; bases unmatched to any gene: 1. The CDR3 has 15 residues. TCRdb fed the 5' RACE reads into MiXCR, producing one record per CDR3 protein. The sample carries fewer than 110,000 distinct CDR3 sequences, roughly an eighth recorded once. Study-wide points: Clones contracting day 15 to 85 were balanced CD4/CD8; later expanders leaned CD4+. Largely, contracting CD4+ clones fell within CM and EM, and contracting CD8+ clones within EMRA.

Points on this clonotype: Its antigen is unknown.

The sequencing input was PBMCs or a T cell subset sorted from them (not recorded which). The TCR originated in a man between 18 and 29 years old who had mild COVID-19 (a few samples of this study predate the infection). Cell type and time point are not known. The chain links TRBV6-2 or TRBV6-3 to TRBJ2-3, with TRBD1 matching over 9 bases. CDR3 sequence: CASSYRDRGTDTQYF. The DNA for the CDR3 is TGTGCCAGCAGTTACCGGGACAGGGGCACAGATACGCAGTATTTT.